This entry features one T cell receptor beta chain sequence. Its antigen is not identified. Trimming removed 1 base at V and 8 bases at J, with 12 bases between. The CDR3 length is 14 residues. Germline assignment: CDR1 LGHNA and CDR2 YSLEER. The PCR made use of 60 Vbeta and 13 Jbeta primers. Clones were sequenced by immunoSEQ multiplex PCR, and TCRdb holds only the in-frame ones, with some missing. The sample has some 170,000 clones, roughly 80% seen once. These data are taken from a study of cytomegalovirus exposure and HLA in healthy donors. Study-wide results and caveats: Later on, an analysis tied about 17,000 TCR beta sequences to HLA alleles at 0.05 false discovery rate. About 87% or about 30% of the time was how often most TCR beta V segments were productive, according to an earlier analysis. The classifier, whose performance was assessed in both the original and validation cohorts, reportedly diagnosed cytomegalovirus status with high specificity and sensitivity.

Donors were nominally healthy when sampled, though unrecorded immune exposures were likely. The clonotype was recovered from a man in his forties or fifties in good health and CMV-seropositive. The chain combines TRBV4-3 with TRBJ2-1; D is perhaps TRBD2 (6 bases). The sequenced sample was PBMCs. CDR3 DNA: TGCGCCAGCAGCCAAGTAATGGAGGGCTATGAGCAGTTCTTC. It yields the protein CASSQVMEGYEQFF.